A selection of T cell receptor beta chains follows, all from one sample in a study of T-cell reconstitution after alpha-beta-depleted transplantation in children. Each CDR3 protein gets one entry after TCRdb re-called the PCR reads with MiXCR. The data contain about 980,000 distinct CDR3 sequences, around 30% of them singletons. This specimen consisted of PBMCs, mostly from graft donor cells, obtained 360 days after TCRalphabeta/CD19-depleted stem cell transplant. The receptor set was obtained from a boy less than two years old who had a stem cell transplant for SCID, so the T cells may come from the graft donor. Both conserved end residues are part of each CDR3. The order of the fields is CDR3 DNA, CDR3 protein, V gene, J gene, D gene, clone size. A D gene is named only where the DNA matches it firmly. For some rows the clone size is stated as once, few or many, or as a class when expanded; others skip it.

DNA: TGTGCCAGCAACGGAGGGGTTGATGAGCAGTTCTTC
CDR3: CASNGGVDEQFF
V: TRBV7-9
J: TRBJ2-1
D: -
size: few

DNA: TGTGCCAGCAGTGAATTCCCTACCTACGAGCAGTACTTC
CDR3: CASSEFPTYEQYF
V: TRBV6-1
J: TRBJ2-7
D: -
size: -

DNA: TGTGCCAGCACTCCTAGCAGGGGGCACTACGAGCAGTACTTC
CDR3: CASTPSRGHYEQYF
V: TRBV12-3/TRBV12-4
J: TRBJ2-7
D: TRBD1
size: -

DNA: TGTGCCAGCAGCCGTAAGGTTACCCCTCGGGCTTTCTTT
CDR3: CASSRKVTPRAFF
V: TRBV6-2/TRBV6-3
J: TRBJ1-1
D: -
size: -

DNA: TGCAGCGTTGAGAGGAACAAGGGAGAGACCCAGTACTTC
CDR3: CSVERNKGETQYF
V: TRBV29-1
J: TRBJ2-5
D: -
size: -

DNA: TGTGCCAGCAGCTCCTCCCCGGCAGCGTCTAATGAAAAACTGTTTTTT
CDR3: CASSSSPAASNEKLFF
V: TRBV5-5
J: TRBJ1-4
D: -
size: -

DNA: TGTGCCAGCAGTAGTCAGGCGGGCTACGAGCAGTACTTC
CDR3: CASSSQAGYEQYF
V: TRBV12-3/TRBV12-4
J: TRBJ2-7
D: -
size: -

DNA: TGTGCCAGCAGTTTTGGGATACAGGGGTCTAACTATGGCTACACCTTC
CDR3: CASSFGIQGSNYGYTF
V: TRBV12-3/TRBV12-4
J: TRBJ1-2
D: TRBD1
size: -

DNA: TGCGCCAGCAGCCGGGACGGCCTTCTTAATCAGCCCCAGCATTTT
CDR3: CASSRDGLLNQPQHF
V: TRBV5-1
J: TRBJ1-5
D: -
size: few

DNA: TGCAGCGTTCTACCACCGGGACAGAGCAATTTCAATGAGCAGTTCTTC
CDR3: CSVLPPGQSNFNEQFF
V: TRBV29-1
J: TRBJ2-1
D: TRBD1
size: few

DNA: TGTGCCAGCAGAACCGACAAGTACAATGAAAAACTGTTTTTT
CDR3: CASRTDKYNEKLFF
V: TRBV12-3/TRBV12-4
J: TRBJ1-4
D: -
size: -

DNA: TGCGCCAGCACCCCTACGACAGGGGATAATTCACCCCTCCACTTT
CDR3: CASTPTTGDNSPLHF
V: TRBV5-1
J: TRBJ1-6
D: TRBD1
size: -

DNA: TGCAGCGTTTGGACAGGCCAAGAGACCCAGTACTTC
CDR3: CSVWTGQETQYF
V: TRBV29-1
J: TRBJ2-5
D: TRBD1
size: -

DNA: TGTGCCAGCAGCTTCGTTGACAGGGAGCTGTTTTTT
CDR3: CASSFVDRELFF
V: TRBV7-9
J: TRBJ2-2
D: -
size: -

DNA: TGTGCCACCAGTTTAGGGGGCCGTTCCTACAATGAGCAGTTCTTC
CDR3: CATSLGGRSYNEQFF
V: TRBV24-1
J: TRBJ2-1
D: TRBD1
size: -